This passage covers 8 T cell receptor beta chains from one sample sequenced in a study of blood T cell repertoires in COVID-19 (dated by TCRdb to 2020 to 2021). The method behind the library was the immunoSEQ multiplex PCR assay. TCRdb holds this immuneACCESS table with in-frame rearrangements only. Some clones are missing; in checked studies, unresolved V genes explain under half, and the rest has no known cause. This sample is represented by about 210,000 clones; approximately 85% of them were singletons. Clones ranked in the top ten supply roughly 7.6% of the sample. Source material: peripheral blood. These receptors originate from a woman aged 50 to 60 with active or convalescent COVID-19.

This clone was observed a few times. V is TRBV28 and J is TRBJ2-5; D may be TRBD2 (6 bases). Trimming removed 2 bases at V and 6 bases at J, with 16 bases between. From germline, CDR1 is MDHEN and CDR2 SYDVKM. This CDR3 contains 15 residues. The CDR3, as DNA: TGTGCCAGCAGTTTAGAGGGAGGCAGGGCGAAGACCCAGTACTTC. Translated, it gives CASSLEGGRAKTQYF. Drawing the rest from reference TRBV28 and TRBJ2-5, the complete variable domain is DVKVTQSSRYLVKRTGEKVFLECVQDMDHENMFWYRQDPGLGLRLIYFSYDVKMKEKGDIPEGYSVSREKKERFSLILESASTNQTSMYLCASSLEGGRAKTQYFGPGTRLLVL.

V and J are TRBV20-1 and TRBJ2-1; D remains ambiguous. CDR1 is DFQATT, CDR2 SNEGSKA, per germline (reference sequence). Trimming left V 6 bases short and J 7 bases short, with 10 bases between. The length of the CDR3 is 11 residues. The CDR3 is CSATTPNEQFF. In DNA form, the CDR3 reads TGCAGTGCGACAACCCCGAATGAGCAGTTCTTC.

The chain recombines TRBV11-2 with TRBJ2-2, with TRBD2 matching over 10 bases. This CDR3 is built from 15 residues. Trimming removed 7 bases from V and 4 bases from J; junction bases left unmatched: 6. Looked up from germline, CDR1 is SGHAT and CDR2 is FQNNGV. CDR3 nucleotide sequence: TGTGCCAGCAACACACTAGCGGGACGCACCGGGGAGCTGTTTTTT. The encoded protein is CASNTLAGRTGELFF. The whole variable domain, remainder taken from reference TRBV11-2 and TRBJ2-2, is EAGVAQSPRYKIIEKRQSVAFWCNPISGHATLYWYQQILGQGPKLLIQFQNNGVVDDSQLPKDRFSAERLKGVDSTLKIQPAKLEDSAVYLCASNTLAGRTGELFFGEGSRLTVL.

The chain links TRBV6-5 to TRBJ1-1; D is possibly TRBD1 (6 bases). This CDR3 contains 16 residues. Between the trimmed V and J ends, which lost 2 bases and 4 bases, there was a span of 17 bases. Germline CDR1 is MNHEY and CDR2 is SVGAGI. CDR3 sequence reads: CASSYTQQGRGTEAFF. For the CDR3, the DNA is TGTGCCAGCAGTTACACCCAACAGGGAAGGGGCACTGAAGCTTTCTTT.

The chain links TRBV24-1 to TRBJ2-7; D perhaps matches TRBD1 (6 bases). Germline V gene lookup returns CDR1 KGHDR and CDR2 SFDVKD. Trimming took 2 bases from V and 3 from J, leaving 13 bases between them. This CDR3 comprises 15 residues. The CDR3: CATSDSSQGFYEQYF. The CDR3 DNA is TGTGCCACCAGTGATTCATCTCAGGGGTTCTACGAGCAGTACTTC.

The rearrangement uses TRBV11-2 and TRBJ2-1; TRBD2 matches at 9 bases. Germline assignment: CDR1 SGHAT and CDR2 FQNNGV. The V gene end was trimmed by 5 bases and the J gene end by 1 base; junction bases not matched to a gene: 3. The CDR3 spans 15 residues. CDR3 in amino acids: CASSLSGGSYNEQFF. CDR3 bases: TGTGCCAGCAGCCTTAGCGGGGGATCCTACAATGAGCAGTTCTTC.

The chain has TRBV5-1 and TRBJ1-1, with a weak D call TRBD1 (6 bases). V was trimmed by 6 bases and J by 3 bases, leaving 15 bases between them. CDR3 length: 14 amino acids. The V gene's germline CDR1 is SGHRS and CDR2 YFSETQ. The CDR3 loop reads CASTSTGGDTEAFF. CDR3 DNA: TGCGCCAGCACATCGACAGGAGGAGACACTGAAGCTTTCTTT.

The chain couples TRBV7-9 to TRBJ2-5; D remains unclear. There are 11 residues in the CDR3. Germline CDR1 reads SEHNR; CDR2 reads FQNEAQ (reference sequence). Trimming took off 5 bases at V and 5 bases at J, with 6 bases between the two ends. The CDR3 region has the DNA TGTGCCAGCAGCCCTACGGAGACCCAGTACTTC. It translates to CASSPTETQYF.